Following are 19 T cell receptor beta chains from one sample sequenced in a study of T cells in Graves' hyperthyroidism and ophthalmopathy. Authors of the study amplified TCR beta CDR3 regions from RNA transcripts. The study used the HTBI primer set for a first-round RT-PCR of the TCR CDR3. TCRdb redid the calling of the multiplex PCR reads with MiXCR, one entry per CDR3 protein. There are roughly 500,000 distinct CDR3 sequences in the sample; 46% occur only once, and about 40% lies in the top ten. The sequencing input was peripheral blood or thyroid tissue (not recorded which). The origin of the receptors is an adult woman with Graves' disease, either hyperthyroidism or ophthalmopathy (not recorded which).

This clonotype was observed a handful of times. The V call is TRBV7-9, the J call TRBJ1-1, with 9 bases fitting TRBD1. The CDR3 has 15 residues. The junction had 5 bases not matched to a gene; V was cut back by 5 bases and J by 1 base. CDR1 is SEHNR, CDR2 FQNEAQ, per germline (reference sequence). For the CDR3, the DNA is TGTGCCAGCAGCATTGGGGACAGGGAGAACACTGAAGCTTTCTTT. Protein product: CASSIGDRENTEAFF. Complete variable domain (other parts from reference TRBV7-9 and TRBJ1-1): DTGVSQNPRHKITKRGQNVTFRCDPISEHNRLYWYRQTLGQGPEFLTYFQNEAQLEKSRLLSDRFSAERPKGSFSTLEIQRTEQGDSAMYLCASSIGDRENTEAFFGQGTRLTVV.

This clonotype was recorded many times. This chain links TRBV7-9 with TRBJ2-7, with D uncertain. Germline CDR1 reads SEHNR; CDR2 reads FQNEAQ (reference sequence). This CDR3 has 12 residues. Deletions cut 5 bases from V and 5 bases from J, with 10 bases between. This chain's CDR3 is CASSLPGDEQYF. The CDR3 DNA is TGTGCCAGCAGCCTCCCGGGTGACGAGCAGTACTTC. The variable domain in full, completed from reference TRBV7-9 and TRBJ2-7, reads DTGVSQNPRHKITKRGQNVTFRCDPISEHNRLYWYRQTLGQGPEFLTYFQNEAQLEKSRLLSDRFSAERPKGSFSTLEIQRTEQGDSAMYLCASSLPGDEQYFGPGTRLTVT.

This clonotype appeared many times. The CDR3 DNA is TGTGCCAGCAGCCAAGACAGGGTGGACACCATATATTTT. It codes for CASSQDRVDTIYF. The chain combines TRBV4-2 with TRBJ1-3, with D tentatively TRBD1 (5 bases). V lost 0 bases and J 8 bases, leaving 8 bases between the germline ends. The CDR3 sequence is 13 residues long. Germline assignment: CDR1 LGHNA and CDR2 YNFKEQ.

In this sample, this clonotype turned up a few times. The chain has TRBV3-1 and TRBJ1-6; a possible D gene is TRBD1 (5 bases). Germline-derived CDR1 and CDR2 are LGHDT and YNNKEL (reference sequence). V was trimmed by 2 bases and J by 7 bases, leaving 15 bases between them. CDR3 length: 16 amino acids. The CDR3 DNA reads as TGTGCCAGCAGCCAATGGGGGGAATACAAGAATTCACCCCTCCACTTT. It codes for CASSQWGEYKNSPLHF.

The CDR3 bases are TGCAGTGCTAGAGATTTTAGCGGGAGGGCCCCCGGGGAGCTGTTTTTT. Translating gives CSARDFSGRAPGELFF. The chain carries TRBV20-1 and TRBJ2-2, with 11 nucleotides matching TRBD2. The CDR3 contains 16 residues. CDR1 and CDR2 from the germline V gene are DFQATT and SNEGSKA (reference sequence). V was clipped by 0 bases and J by 6 bases; unmatched bases: 6.

CDR3 loop: CASVEGDRVSGELFF. CDR3 bases: TGTGCCAGCGTTGAAGGGGACAGGGTTTCCGGGGAGCTGTTTTTT. V gene TRBV28 combines with J gene TRBJ2-2; 9 nucleotides agree with TRBD1. J was trimmed by 6 bases and V by 8 bases; bases with no gene match: 10. Germline assignment: CDR1 MDHEN and CDR2 SYDVKM. The CDR3 contains 15 residues.

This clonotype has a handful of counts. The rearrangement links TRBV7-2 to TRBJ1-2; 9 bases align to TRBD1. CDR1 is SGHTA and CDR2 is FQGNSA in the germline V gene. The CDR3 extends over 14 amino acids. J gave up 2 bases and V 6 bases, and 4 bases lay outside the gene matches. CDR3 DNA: TGTGCCAGCAGATCCGGGACAGGGAACTATGGCTACACCTTC. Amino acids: CASRSGTGNYGYTF.

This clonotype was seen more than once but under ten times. CDR3 bases: TGTGCCATCAGCGCCCGGACCAGGAATTCACCCCTCCACTTT. Protein product: CAISARTRNSPLHF. The rearrangement joins TRBV10-3 to TRBJ1-6, with D unclear. The CDR3 has 14 amino acids. V was cut by 6 bases and J by 7 bases, with 13 bases left in between. The germline V gene has CDR1 ENHRY and CDR2 SYGVKD.

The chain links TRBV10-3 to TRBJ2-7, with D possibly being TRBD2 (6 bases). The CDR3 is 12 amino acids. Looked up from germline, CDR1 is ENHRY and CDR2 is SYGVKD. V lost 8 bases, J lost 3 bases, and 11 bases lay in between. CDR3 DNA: TGTGCCATCGGAGGGATAAGCTACGAGCAGTACTTC. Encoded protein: CAIGGISYEQYF.

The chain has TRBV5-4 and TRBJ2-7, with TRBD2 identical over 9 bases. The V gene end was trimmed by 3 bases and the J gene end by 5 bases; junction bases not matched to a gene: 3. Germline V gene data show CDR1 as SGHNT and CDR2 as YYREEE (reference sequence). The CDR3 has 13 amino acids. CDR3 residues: CASSSVAGDEQYF. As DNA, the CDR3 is TGTGCCAGCAGCTCCGTAGCGGGAGACGAGCAGTACTTC.

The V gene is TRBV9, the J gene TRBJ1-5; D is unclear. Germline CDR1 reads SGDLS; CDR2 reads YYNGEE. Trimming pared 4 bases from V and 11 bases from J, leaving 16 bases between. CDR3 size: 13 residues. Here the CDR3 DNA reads TGTGCCAGCAGCCGAGATGAGAAATCATCCCAGCATTTT. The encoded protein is CASSRDEKSSQHF.

DNA of the CDR3: TGCAGCGCAGGCCTGGACGAGCAGTACTTC. It specifies CSAGLDEQYF. The V gene is TRBV29-1, the J gene TRBJ2-7; the D is unclear. The V end lost 7 bases, the J end lost 5 bases, and 9 bases lay between the germline ends. Germline CDR1 SQVTM, CDR2 ANQGSEA. This CDR3 has 10 amino acids.

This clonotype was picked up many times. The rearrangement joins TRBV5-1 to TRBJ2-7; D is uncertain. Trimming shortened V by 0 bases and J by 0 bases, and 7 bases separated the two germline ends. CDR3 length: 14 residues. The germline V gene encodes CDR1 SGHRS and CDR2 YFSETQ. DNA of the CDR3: TGCGCCAGCAGCTTGGTGGCCCACTCCTACGAGCAGTACTTC. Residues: CASSLVAHSYEQYF.

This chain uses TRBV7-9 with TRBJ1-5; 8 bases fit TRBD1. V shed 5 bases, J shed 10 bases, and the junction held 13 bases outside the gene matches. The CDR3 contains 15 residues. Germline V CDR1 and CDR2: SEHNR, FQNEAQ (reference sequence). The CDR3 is CASSLGQGASGPQHF. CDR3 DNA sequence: TGTGCCAGCAGCCTTGGGCAGGGGGCCTCGGGACCCCAGCATTTT.

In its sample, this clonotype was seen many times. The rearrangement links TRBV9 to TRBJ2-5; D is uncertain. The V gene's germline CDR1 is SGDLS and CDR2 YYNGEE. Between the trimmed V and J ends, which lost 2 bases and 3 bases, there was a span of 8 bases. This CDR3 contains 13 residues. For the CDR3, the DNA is TGTGCCAGCAGCGTCGACTTGGAAGAGACCCAGTACTTC. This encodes CASSVDLEETQYF.

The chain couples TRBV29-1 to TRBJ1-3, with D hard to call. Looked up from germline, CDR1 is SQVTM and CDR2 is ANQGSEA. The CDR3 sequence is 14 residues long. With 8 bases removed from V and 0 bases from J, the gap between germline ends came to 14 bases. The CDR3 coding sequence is TGCAGCAGCTTAGAGGCCTTCTCTGGAAACACCATATATTTT. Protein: CSSLEAFSGNTIYF. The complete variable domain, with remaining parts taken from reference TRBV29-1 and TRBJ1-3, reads SAVISQKPSRDICQRGTSLTIQCQVDSQVTMMFWYRQQPGQSLTLIATANQGSEATYESGFVIDKFPISRPNLTFSTLTVSNMSPEDSSIYLCSSLEAFSGNTIYFGEGSWLTVV.

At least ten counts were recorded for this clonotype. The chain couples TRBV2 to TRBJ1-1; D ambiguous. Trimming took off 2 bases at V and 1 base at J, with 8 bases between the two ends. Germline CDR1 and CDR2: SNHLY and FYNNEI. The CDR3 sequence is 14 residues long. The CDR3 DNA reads TGTGCCAGCAGTGAACCGGAGGAGAACACTGAAGCTTTCTTT. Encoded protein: CASSEPEENTEAFF.

DNA of the CDR3: TGTGCCAGCTCCGACAGGTCCTCCTCTGGAAACACCATATATTTT. Translation gives CASSDRSSSGNTIYF. The rearrangement joins TRBV18 to TRBJ1-3, with D possibly being TRBD1 (6 bases). Trimming took off 6 bases at V and 0 bases at J, with 12 bases between the two ends. CDR3 length: 15 residues. Germline lookup yields CDR1 KGHSH and CDR2 LQKENI.

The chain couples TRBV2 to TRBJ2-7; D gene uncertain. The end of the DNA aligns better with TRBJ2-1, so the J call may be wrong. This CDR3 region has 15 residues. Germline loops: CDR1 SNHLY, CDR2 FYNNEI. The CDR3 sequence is CASSEFVSGHNEQFF. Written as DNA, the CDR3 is TGTGCCAGCAGTGAGTTCGTTTCTGGCCACAATGAGCAGTTCTTC.